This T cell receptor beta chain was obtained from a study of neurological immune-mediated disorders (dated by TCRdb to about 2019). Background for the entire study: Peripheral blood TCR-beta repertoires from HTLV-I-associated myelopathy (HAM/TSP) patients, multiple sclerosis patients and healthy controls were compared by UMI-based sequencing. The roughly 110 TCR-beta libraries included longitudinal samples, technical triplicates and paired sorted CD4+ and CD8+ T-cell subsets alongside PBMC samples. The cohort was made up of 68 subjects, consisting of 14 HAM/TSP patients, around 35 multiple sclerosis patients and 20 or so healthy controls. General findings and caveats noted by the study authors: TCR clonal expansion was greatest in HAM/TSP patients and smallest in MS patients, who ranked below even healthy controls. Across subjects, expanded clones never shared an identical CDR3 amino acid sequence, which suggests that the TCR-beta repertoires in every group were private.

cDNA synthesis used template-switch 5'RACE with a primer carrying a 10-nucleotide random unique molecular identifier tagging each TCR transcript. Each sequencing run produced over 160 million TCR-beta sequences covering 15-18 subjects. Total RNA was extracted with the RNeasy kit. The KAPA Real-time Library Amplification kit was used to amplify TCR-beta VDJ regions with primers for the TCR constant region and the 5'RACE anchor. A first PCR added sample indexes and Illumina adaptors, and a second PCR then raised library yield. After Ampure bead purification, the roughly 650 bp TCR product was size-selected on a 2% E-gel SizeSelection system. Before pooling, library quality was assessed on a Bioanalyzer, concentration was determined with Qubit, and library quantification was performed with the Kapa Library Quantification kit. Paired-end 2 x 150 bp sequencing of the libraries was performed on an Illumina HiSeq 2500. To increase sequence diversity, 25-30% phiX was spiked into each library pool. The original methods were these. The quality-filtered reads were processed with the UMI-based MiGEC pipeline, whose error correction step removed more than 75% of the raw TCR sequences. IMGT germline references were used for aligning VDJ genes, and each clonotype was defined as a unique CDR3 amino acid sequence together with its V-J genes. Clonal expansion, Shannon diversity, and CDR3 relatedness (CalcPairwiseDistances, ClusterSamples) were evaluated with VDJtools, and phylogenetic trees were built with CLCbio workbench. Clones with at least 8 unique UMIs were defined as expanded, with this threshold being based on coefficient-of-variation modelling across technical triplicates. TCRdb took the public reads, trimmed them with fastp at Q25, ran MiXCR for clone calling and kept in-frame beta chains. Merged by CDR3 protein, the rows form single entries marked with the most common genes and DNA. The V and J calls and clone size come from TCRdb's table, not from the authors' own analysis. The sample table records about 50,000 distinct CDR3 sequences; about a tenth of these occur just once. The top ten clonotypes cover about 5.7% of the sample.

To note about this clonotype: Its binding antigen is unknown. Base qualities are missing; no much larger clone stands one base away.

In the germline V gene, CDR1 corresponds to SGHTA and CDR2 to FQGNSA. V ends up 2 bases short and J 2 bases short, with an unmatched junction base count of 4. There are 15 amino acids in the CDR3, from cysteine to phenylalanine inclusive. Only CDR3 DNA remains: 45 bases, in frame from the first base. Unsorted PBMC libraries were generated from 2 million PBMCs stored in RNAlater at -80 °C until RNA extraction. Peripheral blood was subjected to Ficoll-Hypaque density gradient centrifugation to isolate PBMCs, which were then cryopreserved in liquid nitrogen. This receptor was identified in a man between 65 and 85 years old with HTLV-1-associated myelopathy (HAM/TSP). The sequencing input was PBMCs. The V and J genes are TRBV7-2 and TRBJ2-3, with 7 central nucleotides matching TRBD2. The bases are TGTGCCAGCAGCTTATGGGGGGGGTACACAGATACGCAGTATTTT. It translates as CASSLWGGYTDTQYF.